This T cell receptor beta chain was obtained from a study of CD8 T cells in Susac syndrome. Study observations and caveats: Across the total CD8+ repertoires, fewer than 20 Susac-specific public clones were detected, and across the CD8+ TEMRA repertoires, roughly 5 such clones were detected.

On this clonotype: Antigen: not known.

RNA, at about 0.45 to 1 ug, was reverse transcribed with random hexamers. TCRdb analysed the immunoSEQ multiplex PCR reads with MiXCR anew, one entry per CDR3 protein. Here the sample spans 120,000 or so distinct CDR3 sequences, just under 95% being singletons. Germline lookup yields CDR1 LGHDT and CDR2 YNNKEL (reference sequence). The CDR3 sequence is 15 residues long. The V end lost 2 bases, the J end lost 1 base, and 12 bases lay between the germline ends. Sequenced input: CD8+ T cells from PBMCs. This clonotype was obtained from a human donor with Susac syndrome. The chain uses TRBV3-1 and TRBJ2-7; weak D call: TRBD1 (7 bases). DNA of the CDR3: TGTGCCAGCAGCCAATTTCCAGGGGGGTCCTACGAGCAGTACTTC. As protein: CASSQFPGGSYEQYF.